These 13 T cell receptor beta chains were all obtained from the same sample, sequenced in a study of PD-1 blockade in classical Hodgkin lymphoma. Time point of the sample: cycle 4 day 1 (C4D1), after five to seven weeks of nivolumab. Brentuximab vedotin exposure varied, and every patient relapsed after autologous stem cell transplantation. The data were produced by immunoSEQ multiplex PCR, yet TCRdb's version contains in-frame clones alone and is incomplete. The sample lists roughly 56,000 clones, approximately 90% occurring once. The material was peripheral blood mononuclear cells (PBMCs), obtained before the fourth cycle of nivolumab. The receptors derive from a human donor with classical Hodgkin lymphoma.

The chain combines TRBV6-5 with TRBJ1-4; tentative D call: TRBD1 (6 bases). The CDR3 has 16 residues. The germline V gene has CDR1 MNHEY and CDR2 SVGAGI. Trimming removed 0 bases from V and 8 bases from J, with 16 bases in between. CDR3 nucleotide sequence: TGTGCCAGCAGTTACTCAGGAGGGGGGGCCGGCGAAAAACTGTTTTTT. Its translation: CASSYSGGGAGEKLFF.

In DNA form, the CDR3 reads TGTGCCAGCAGCTTAGGGACTAGCGGCACAGATACGCAGTATTTT. Protein sequence: CASSLGTSGTDTQYF. This chain links TRBV11-3 with TRBJ2-3, with 9 nucleotides matching TRBD2. CDR3 size: 15 residues. The ends lost 1 base at V and 1 base at J; junction bases unmatched: 0. CDR1 is SGHNT, CDR2 YENEEA, per germline.

The rearrangement links TRBV5-1 to TRBJ2-7; D is perhaps TRBD1 or TRBD2 (6 bases each). This CDR3 contains 14 residues. Per the germline V gene, CDR1 is SGHRS and CDR2 is YFSETQ. With 0 bases removed from V and 2 bases from J, the gap between germline ends came to 9 bases. The chain's CDR3 is CASSLGGGPYEQYF. The CDR3 nucleotides read TGCGCCAGCAGCTTGGGTGGGGGGCCCTACGAGCAGTACTTC.

V usage is TRBV18 and J usage is TRBJ1-2; 9 bases line up with TRBD1. The trim removed 3 bases at V and 4 bases at J, leaving 12 bases unmatched. CDR1 is KGHSH and CDR2 is LQKENI in the germline V gene. The CDR3 runs to 17 residues. The CDR3 DNA is TGTGCCAGCTCACCTTTGGACAGGGGCCCCCTAGGCTATGGCTACACCTTC. The encoded protein is CASSPLDRGPLGYGYTF.

The chain links TRBV7-2 to TRBJ1-5; D gene ambiguous. The CDR3 length is 12 residues. Deletions cut 5 bases from V and 1 base from J, with 3 bases between. The germline V gene has CDR1 SGHTA and CDR2 FQGNSA. The CDR3 spells CASSRSNQPQHF. The CDR3 nucleotides read TGTGCCAGCAGCCGGAGCAATCAGCCCCAGCATTTT.

This chain links TRBV5-1 with TRBJ1-1; a possible D gene is TRBD1 (6 bases). With 3 bases removed from V and 0 bases from J, the gap between germline ends came to 12 bases. The CDR3 consists of 15 residues. CDR1 is SGHRS, CDR2 YFSETQ, per germline. Here the CDR3 DNA reads TGCGCCAGCAGCTCGGGACACCCATTGAACACTGAAGCTTTCTTT. This translates into CASSSGHPLNTEAFF.

The V gene is TRBV5-1, the J gene TRBJ1-1, with 9 bases matching TRBD1. Germline V gene lookup returns CDR1 SGHRS and CDR2 YFSETQ. This CDR3 is built from 14 residues. V was pared by 6 bases and J by 10 bases, with 13 bases of the junction left unmatched. The CDR3 region has the DNA TGCGCCAGCACTGCCGGGACAGGGAATGTGGGAGCTTTCTTT. Protein: CASTAGTGNVGAFF.

The chain couples TRBV2 to TRBJ2-5, with D uncertain. Per the germline V gene, CDR1 is SNHLY and CDR2 is FYNNEI. The CDR3 spans 16 residues. The V gene lost 0 bases and the J gene lost 2 bases, with 13 bases spanning the gap. The CDR3 DNA reads as TGTGCCAGCAGTGAAGCGCCCCGGGTCCTGCAAGAGACCCAGTACTTC. Translated, it gives CASSEAPRVLQETQYF.

The chain combines TRBV5-1 with TRBJ2-1, with D possibly matching TRBD2 (7 bases). Trimming removed 1 base from V and 0 bases from J, with 11 bases in between. CDR1 and CDR2 (germline): SGHRS, YFSETQ. The length of the CDR3 is 16 residues. CDR3 DNA sequence: TGCGCCAGCAGCTTGTCCGGGGGGCTCTCCTACAATGAGCAGTTCTTC. Translated, it gives CASSLSGGLSYNEQFF.

This clone appeared a few times. This chain uses TRBV7-8 with TRBJ1-6, with D tentatively TRBD1 (6 bases). V was cut by 5 bases and J by 2 bases, with 16 bases left in between. The CDR3 extends over 17 amino acids. The germline V gene has CDR1 SGHVS and CDR2 FQNEAQ. CDR3 sequence: CASSLKQGNTYNSPLHF. The CDR3 region has the DNA TGTGCCAGCAGCCTCAAACAGGGCAACACCTATAATTCACCCCTCCACTTT.

The genes are TRBV7-6 and TRBJ1-1, with unresolved D. Germline loops: CDR1 SGHVS, CDR2 FNYEAQ. Trimming pared 5 bases from V and 1 base from J, leaving 11 bases between. The CDR3 runs to 14 residues. CDR3 bases: TGTGCCAGCAGCCCTCAGGTCGGGAACACTGAAGCTTTCTTT. This gives the protein CASSPQVGNTEAFF.

The chain couples TRBV6-6 to TRBJ1-5; 9 bases match TRBD1. CDR1 is MNHNY, CDR2 SVGAGI, per germline (reference sequence). The CDR3 covers 13 residues. With 6 bases clipped from V and 8 bases from J, the junction kept 5 bases outside the gene matches. CDR3: CASSWTGEKPQHF. CDR3 bases: TGTGCCAGCAGCTGGACAGGGGAGAAGCCCCAGCATTTT.

On this clone itself: The junction differs from germline at one of its ends, possibly a read error. The chain recombines TRBV5-1 with TRBJ2-1, with a weak D call TRBD1 (6 bases). Germline CDR1 and CDR2: SGHRS and YFSETQ. CDR3 length: 13 amino acids. CDR3 sequence reads: CVSSLTGYNEQFF. The DNA for the CDR3 is TGCGTCAGCAGCCTAACAGGGTACAATGAGCAGTTCTTC.